This TCR beta chain appears in the sequencing data of a study of T cell responses to AZD1222 COVID-19 vaccine. Study-level findings and limits: Spike-specific TCR breadth and depth were elevated following two AZD1222 doses. Distributed over spike, vaccine-associated CD4 TCRs predominated at 160-218 and 743-854. Of spike-specific TCRs, nearly half reportedly target regions left unmutated in variants.

This clone was detected a few times. The antigen remains unidentified. Profiling relied on immunoSEQ multiplex PCR, and the TCRdb table lists in-frame clones only, not all of them. In the table there are approximately 150,000 clones, 92% of which are singletons. This CDR3 comprises 13 residues. Germline-derived CDR1 and CDR2 are MNHEY and SVGEGT. The junction had 4 bases not matched to a gene; V was cut back by 6 bases and J by 4 bases. This material consisted of peripheral blood, taken 28 days after the second AZD1222 dose. This receptor was identified in an adult who received the AZD1222 COVID-19 vaccine. The chain joins TRBV6-2 or TRBV6-3 to TRBJ1-1; 8 positions agree with TRBD1. CDR3 sequence: CASRYTGGTEAFF. In DNA, the CDR3 is TGTGCCAGCAGATACACAGGGGGCACTGAAGCTTTCTTT.